The entry below gives a single T cell receptor (beta chain) sequence along with its context. Its target is not known. CDR3 length: 15 residues. V shed 3 bases and J shed 4 bases, with 14 bases lying between them. Per the germline V gene, CDR1 is SGDLS and CDR2 is YYNGEE. Through a sample-barcoded 5' primer and a J-beta primer mix, a second PCR was run for roughly 6 to 11 cycles. TCRdb re-derived calls from the 5' RACE reads in MiXCR, one entry per CDR3 protein. The repertoire holds about 1 million distinct CDR3 sequences, with less than 50% as singletons. In each sample, at least 7 million PBMCs were isolated. The sample originates from a study of blood T cells in healthy people across ages. Study-level points and caveats: Per million T cells, TCR beta diversity dropped roughly linearly as age increased.

The sequenced sample consisted of blood. The sequence was collected from an older woman in good health. The chain is built from TRBV9 and TRBJ1-5; TRBD1 is a possible D gene (6 bases). The CDR3 DNA is TGTGCCAGCAGCGCCGGCGCGGGGGCGAATCAGCCCCAGCATTTT. It is translated as CASSAGAGANQPQHF.